This T cell receptor beta chain was documented in a study of blood T cell repertoires in COVID-19. Whole-study context: PBMCs, B-cell-depleted T cells, or T cells were the source of the cDNA or gDNA that made up the material.

Authors' analysis steps: Reference gene primer amplification gave nucleated cell count estimates. Libraries were prepared by immunoSEQ multiplex PCR; TCRdb keeps only in-frame clonotypes and omits some of them. The V and J calls and clone size are taken from that table; D and trimming were inferred from the DNA. The sample lists under 300,000 clones; roughly nine tenths were seen once. The CDR3 sequence is 15 residues long. Germline CDR1 and CDR2: SGHAT and FQNNGV. The V gene end was trimmed by 1 base and the J gene end by 5 bases; junction bases not matched to a gene: 5. This clone was recorded once.

This TCR came from a man in his 60s with acute or convalescent COVID-19. Sequencing was done on a sample of peripheral blood. The rearrangement joins TRBV11-2 to TRBJ2-7, with TRBD1 matching 10 bases. CDR3 DNA sequence: TGTGCCAGCAGCTTAGGGGGGACAGGGGCTAACGAGCAGTACTTC. This encodes CASSLGGTGANEQYF.